This T cell receptor beta chain is from a study of long-term antiretroviral therapy in people with HIV. Study-wide points: After ART, diversity increased yet remained lower than transplant donor controls. ART adherence, viral resistance and therapy changes went undocumented.

Investigators performed immunoSEQ version v3.0 at survey level. Sequencing efforts were directed toward roughly 40,000-55,000 T-cell genomes per sample. The data were produced by immunoSEQ multiplex PCR, yet TCRdb's version contains in-frame clones alone and is incomplete. The sample contains tens of thousands of clones, 85% of which appear only once. CDR3 length: 15 residues. Germline CDR1 reads SGDLS; CDR2 reads YYNGEE. The germline V and J ends were trimmed by 3 bases and 1 base, with 13 bases remaining between them. Concerning this clone itself: The antigen remains undetermined.

This specimen was unsorted PBMCs, taken 3.1 years after starting antiretroviral therapy. The rearrangement links TRBV9 to TRBJ1-1; D is perhaps TRBD1 (6 bases). The sequence was collected from a woman in her forties or fifties with HIV. CDR3 sequence reads: CASSGTGHSNTEAFF. In DNA, the CDR3 is TGTGCCAGCAGCGGTACGGGACACTCGAACACTGAAGCTTTCTTT.